A selection of T cell receptor beta chains follows, all from one sample in a study of Tregs in tolerant kidney transplant recipients. The method was immunoSEQ multiplex PCR; TCRdb's version includes in-frame clones alone and lacks a portion of them. The sample contains about 94,000 clones, 93% of which appear only once. The starting material was CD4+ T cells from blood, obtained before the transplant. Receptors were obtained from a human donor who received a combined kidney and bone marrow transplant. Both conserved end residues are part of each CDR3. For some rows the clone size is stated as once, few or many, or as a class when expanded; others skip it.

TRBV6-5	.	TRBJ1-1	CASSYGFHRNTEAFF
TRBV6-1	.	TRBJ1-2	CASNRVANYGYTF
TRBV27	.	TRBJ2-3	CASRTLGRRTDTQYF
TRBV7-3	.	TRBJ2-1	CASSLTTTEVISEQFF
TRBV4-3	.	TRBJ2-1	CASSQGGRGNEQFF
TRBV18	few	TRBJ1-3	CASSPPKGRISPGNTIYF
TRBV5-4	.	TRBJ2-7	CASSEGLAGALSYEQYF
TRBV14	.	TRBJ1-4	CASSQFTATNEKLFF
TRBV5-1	.	TRBJ1-2	CASSAATGMSGYTF
TRBV7-6	few	TRBJ2-1	CASSIYSSGGFYNEQFF
TRBV11-3	.	TRBJ2-2	CASSREGGTGELFF
TRBV30	.	TRBJ2-1	CAWRLGHGYNEQFF
TRBV10-3	.	TRBJ1-2	CAISESAELYGYTF
TRBV6-6	.	TRBJ2-4	CASSYRGHEIQYF
TRBV30	.	TRBJ1-5	CAWDPTGAPNQPQHF
TRBV5-1	.	TRBJ2-4	CASSFSGGAKNIQYF
TRBV7-3	.	.	CASSLDPAGDYEQYF
TRBV2	.	TRBJ2-3	CASKRRSGGLDTQYF
TRBV6-1	.	TRBJ1-5	CASSDGGERHQPQHF
TRBV18	.	TRBJ2-5	CASSRGLGQETQYF
TRBV6-7	.	TRBJ2-1	CASSTHSGGAYNEQFF
TRBV7-2	once	TRBJ2-3	CASSPGADTQYF
TRBV9	.	TRBJ1-2	CASSLDRGLGYTF
TRBV29-1	.	TRBJ2-3	CSARVGGGSTDTQYF
TRBV7-2	.	TRBJ2-5	CASSLGGESQETQYF
TRBV7-2	.	TRBJ2-1	CASSLASRGWDEQFF
TRBV7-2	.	TRBJ2-3	CASSRLAGPDTQYF
TRBV19	once	TRBJ2-7	CASSPDRWSGEQYF
TRBV7-9	.	TRBJ2-3	CASSFRDRFSTDTQYF
TRBV11-1	.	TRBJ2-7	CASSFRDYPFYEQYF
TRBV5-6	.	TRBJ1-2	CASSTPGQGPYGYTF